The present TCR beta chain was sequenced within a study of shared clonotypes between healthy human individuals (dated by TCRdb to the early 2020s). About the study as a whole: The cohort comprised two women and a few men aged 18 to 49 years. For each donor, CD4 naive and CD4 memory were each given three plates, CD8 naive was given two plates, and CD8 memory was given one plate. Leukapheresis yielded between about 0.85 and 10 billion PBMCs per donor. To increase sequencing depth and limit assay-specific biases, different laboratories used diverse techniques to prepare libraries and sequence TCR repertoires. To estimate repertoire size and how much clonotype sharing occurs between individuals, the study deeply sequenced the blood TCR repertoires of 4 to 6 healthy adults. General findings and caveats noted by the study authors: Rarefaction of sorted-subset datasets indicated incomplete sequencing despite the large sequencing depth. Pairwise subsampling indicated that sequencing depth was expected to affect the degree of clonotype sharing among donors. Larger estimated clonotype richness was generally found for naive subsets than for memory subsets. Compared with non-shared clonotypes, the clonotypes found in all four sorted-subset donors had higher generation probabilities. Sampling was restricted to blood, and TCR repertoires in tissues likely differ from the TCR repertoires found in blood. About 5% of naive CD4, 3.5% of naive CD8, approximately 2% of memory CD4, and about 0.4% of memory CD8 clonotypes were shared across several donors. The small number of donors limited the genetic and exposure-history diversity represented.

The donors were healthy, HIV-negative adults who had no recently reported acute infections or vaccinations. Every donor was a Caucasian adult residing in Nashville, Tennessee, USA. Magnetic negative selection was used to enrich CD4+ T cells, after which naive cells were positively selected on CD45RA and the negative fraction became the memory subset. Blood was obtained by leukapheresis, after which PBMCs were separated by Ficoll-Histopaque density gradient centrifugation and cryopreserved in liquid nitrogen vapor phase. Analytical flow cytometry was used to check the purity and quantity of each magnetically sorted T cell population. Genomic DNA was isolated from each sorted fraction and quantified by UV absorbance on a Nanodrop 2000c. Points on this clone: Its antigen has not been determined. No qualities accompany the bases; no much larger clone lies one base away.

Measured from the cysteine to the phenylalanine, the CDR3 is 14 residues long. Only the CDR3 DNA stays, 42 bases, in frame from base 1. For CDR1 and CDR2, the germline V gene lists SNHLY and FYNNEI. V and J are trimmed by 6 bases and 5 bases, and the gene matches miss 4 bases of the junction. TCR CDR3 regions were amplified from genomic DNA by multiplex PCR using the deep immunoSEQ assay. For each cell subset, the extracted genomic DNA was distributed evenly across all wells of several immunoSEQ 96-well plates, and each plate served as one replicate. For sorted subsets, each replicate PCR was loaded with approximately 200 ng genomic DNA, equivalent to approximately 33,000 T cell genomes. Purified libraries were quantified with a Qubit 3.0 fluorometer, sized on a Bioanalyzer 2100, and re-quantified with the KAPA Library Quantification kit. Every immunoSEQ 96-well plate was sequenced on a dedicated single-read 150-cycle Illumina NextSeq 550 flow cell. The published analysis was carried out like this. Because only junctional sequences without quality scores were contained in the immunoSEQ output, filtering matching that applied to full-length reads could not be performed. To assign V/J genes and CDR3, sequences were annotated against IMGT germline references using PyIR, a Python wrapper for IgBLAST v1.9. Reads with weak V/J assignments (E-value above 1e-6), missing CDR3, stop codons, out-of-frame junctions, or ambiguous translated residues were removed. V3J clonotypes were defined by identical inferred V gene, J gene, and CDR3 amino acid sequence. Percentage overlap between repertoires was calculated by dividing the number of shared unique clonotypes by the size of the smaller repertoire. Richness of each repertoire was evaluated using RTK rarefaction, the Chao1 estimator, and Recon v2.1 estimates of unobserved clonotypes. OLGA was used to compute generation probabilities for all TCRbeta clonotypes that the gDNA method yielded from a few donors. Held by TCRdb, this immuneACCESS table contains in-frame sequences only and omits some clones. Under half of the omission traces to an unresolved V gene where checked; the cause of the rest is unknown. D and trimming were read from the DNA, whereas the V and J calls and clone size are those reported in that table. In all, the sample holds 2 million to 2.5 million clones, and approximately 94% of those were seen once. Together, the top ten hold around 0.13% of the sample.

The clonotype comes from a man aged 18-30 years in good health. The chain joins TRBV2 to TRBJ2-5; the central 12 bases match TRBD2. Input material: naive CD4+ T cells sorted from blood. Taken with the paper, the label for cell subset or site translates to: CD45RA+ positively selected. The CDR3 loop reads CASRGTSGFETQYF. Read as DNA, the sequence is TGTGCCAGCAGGGGGACTAGCGGGTTCGAGACCCAGTACTTC.